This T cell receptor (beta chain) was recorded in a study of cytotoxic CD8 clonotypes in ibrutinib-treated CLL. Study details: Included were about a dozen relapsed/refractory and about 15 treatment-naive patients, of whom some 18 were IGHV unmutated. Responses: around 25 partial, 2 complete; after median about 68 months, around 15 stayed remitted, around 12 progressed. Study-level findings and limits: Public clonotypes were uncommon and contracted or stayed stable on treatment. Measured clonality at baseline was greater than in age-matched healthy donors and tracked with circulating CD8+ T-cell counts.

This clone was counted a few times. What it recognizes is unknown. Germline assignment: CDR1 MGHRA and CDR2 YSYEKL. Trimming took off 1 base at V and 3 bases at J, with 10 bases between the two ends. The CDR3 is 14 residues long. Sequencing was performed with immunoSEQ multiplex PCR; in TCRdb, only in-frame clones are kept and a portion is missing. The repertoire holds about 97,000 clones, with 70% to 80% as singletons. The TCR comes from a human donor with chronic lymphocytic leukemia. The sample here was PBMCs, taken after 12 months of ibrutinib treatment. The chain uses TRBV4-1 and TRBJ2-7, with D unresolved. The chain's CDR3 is CASSQVSGVYEQYF. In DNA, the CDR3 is TGCGCCAGCAGCCAAGTGTCTGGGGTCTACGAGCAGTACTTC.